The 8 T cell receptor beta chains below were found in one sample sequenced in a study of CD8 T cells in ankylosing spondylitis. From the 5' RACE reads, TCRdb called clonotypes with MiXCR, one entry per CDR3 protein. Of about 210,000 distinct CDR3 sequences listed, more than 5.5% are singletons. Their recognized antigens are unknown. General study results and limits: Characteristic, it appeared, of ankylosing spondylitis blood was a TCR beta motif of eight highly homologous variants.

The sequenced sample consisted of blood, either unsorted or a sorted T cell fraction (not recorded which). These receptors were obtained from a male donor with ankylosing spondylitis.

Many counts were recorded for this clonotype. The chain is built from TRBV5-5 and TRBJ1-1; perhaps TRBD1 as D (6 bases). The length of the CDR3 is 13 residues. Per germline, CDR1 SGHKS and CDR2 YYEKEE (reference sequence). The V and J ends lost 3 bases and 4 bases respectively, with 10 bases between them. Here the CDR3 reads CASSSGGGTEAFF. The CDR3 DNA reads TGTGCCAGCAGCTCCGGGGGCGGCACTGAAGCTTTCTTT.

This clonotype was detected ten times or more. The chain carries TRBV25-1 and TRBJ1-2; D gene ambiguous. The V end lost 1 base, the J end lost 1 base, and 10 bases lay between the germline ends. Germline V gene sequence: CDR1 MGHDK, CDR2 SYGVNS. The CDR3 is 15 amino acids. CDR3 loop: CASSELGPNNYGYTF. CDR3 sequence (DNA): TGTGCCAGCAGTGAATTAGGTCCCAATAACTATGGCTACACCTTC.

This clonotype was seen repeatedly, ten times or more. This chain connects TRBV27 to TRBJ2-5, with 14 positions matching TRBD2. The length of the CDR3 is 17 residues. Looked up from germline, CDR1 is MNHEY and CDR2 is SMNVEV (reference sequence). After removal of 5 bases from V and 6 bases from J, the junction contained 11 bases not matched to a gene. CDR3 sequence reads: CASSHGGLAGALKTQYF. In DNA, the CDR3 is TGTGCCAGCAGTCATGGGGGACTAGCGGGAGCGTTGAAGACCCAGTACTTC.

In this sample, this clonotype turned up many times. The chain carries TRBV27 and TRBJ1-2, with D hard to call. This CDR3 is built from 14 residues. V was clipped by 3 bases and J by 7 bases, with 15 bases between them. Germline values: CDR1 MNHEY, CDR2 SMNVEV (reference sequence). The CDR3 DNA is TGTGCCAGCAGTTTTCAGCCCGGGAGCCCTGGCTACACCTTC. Amino acids: CASSFQPGSPGYTF.

Only a few counts were recorded for this clonotype. The rearrangement joins TRBV29-1 to TRBJ2-1; the D gene could be TRBD1 or TRBD2 (5 bases each). CDR3 size: 14 residues. Germline assignment: CDR1 SQVTM and CDR2 ANQGSEA. The V and J ends lost 7 bases and 2 bases respectively, with 15 bases between them. The CDR3 region is CSDLGDSAYNEQFF. Here the CDR3 DNA reads TGCAGCGATTTGGGAGACAGTGCCTACAATGAGCAGTTCTTC.

The chain joins TRBV4-3 to TRBJ2-7, with D possibly matching TRBD1 (6 bases). The V end lost 8 bases, the J end lost 3 bases, and 17 bases lay between the germline ends. Germline V lookup: CDR1 LGHNA, CDR2 YSLEER. CDR3 length: 14 amino acids. CDR3 DNA: TGCGCCAGCGCCCAGGGACACCCCCGCTACGAGCAGTACTTC. Protein: CASAQGHPRYEQYF.

This clonotype has at least ten counts. The CDR3 DNA sequence: TGTGCCAGCATCCGGACAGGACCACGGGTGGAAGCTTTCTTT. It codes for CASIRTGPRVEAFF. The chain combines TRBV7-9 with TRBJ1-1, with TRBD1 identical over 7 bases. Per the germline V gene, CDR1 is SEHNR and CDR2 is FQNEAQ (reference sequence). The trim removed 7 bases at V and 8 bases at J, leaving 13 bases unmatched. This CDR3 is built from 14 residues.

This clonotype was counted a few times. This sequence joins TRBV27 and TRBJ2-7; D unclear. The germline V and J ends were trimmed by 5 bases and 0 bases, with 8 bases remaining between them. The CDR3 is made up of 13 amino acids. CDR1 MNHEY and CDR2 SMNVEV come from the germline V gene (reference sequence). This chain's CDR3 is CASSPPNSYEQYF. In nucleotides, the CDR3 is TGTGCCAGCAGTCCCCCGAACTCCTACGAGCAGTACTTC.